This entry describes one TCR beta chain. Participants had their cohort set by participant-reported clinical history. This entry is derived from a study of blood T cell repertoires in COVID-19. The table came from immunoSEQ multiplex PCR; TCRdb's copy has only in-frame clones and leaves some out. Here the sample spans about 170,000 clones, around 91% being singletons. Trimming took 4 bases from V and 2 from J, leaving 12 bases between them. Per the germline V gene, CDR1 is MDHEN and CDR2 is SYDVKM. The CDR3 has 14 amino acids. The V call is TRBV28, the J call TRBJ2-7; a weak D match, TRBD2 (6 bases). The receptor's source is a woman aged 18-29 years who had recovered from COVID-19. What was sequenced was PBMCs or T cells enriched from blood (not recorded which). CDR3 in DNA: TGTGCCAGCAGTTCGCCGGGGGAAACCTACGAGCAGTACTTC. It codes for CASSSPGETYEQYF.